A selection of T cell receptor beta chains follows, all from one sample in a study of blood T cell repertoires in COVID-19. TCRdb keeps only in-frame clones here, not all; method: immunoSEQ multiplex PCR. The sample lists fewer than 500,000 clones, approximately 90% occurring once. Sequenced sample: PBMCs or T cells enriched from blood (not recorded which). These receptors originate from a woman aged 25 to 45 with acute COVID-19. Each CDR3 is given with its conserved first and last residue. D genes are given only for firm matches. Clone size, where shown, is once, few, many, or a class for clones that have expanded.

J: TRBJ1-1; V: TRBV4-1; size: NA; D: NA; CDR3: CASSHQGMGTEAFF; DNA: TGCGCCAGCAGCCATCAGGGGATGGGCACTGAAGCTTTCTTT
J: TRBJ2-2; V: TRBV4-1; size: NA; D: TRBD2; CDR3: CASSQRETTGGELFF; DNA: TGCGCCAGCAGCCAGCGGGAGACCACGGGCGGGGAGCTGTTTTTT
J: TRBJ1-2; V: TRBV7-9; size: NA; D: NA; CDR3: CASSSSLQGLYGYTF; DNA: TGTGCCAGCAGCAGTTCACTTCAGGGGCTCTATGGCTACACCTTC
J: TRBJ2-7; V: TRBV2; size: NA; D: NA; CDR3: CASSESRGTSSYEQYF; DNA: TGTGCCAGCAGTGAGAGTCGCGGGACGAGCTCCTACGAGCAGTACTTC
J: TRBJ1-1; V: TRBV7-6; size: NA; D: NA; CDR3: CASSLSANTEAFF; DNA: TGTGCCAGCAGCTTAAGCGCCAACACTGAAGCTTTCTTT
J: TRBJ2-1; V: TRBV9; size: NA; D: NA; CDR3: CASTLVGSAGDEQFF; DNA: TGTGCCAGCACCCTAGTGGGCTCAGCGGGCGATGAGCAGTTCTTC
J: TRBJ2-2; V: TRBV11-2; size: NA; D: TRBD1; CDR3: CASSLGRGRTGELFF; DNA: TGTGCCAGCAGCTTAGGCAGGGGGCGTACCGGGGAGCTGTTTTTT
J: TRBJ1-2; V: TRBV7-6; size: NA; D: NA; CDR3: CASSLVAGLANYGYTF; DNA: TGTGCCAGCAGCTTAGTGGCGGGACTAGCTAACTATGGCTACACCTTC
J: TRBJ2-1; V: TRBV7-2; size: NA; D: TRBD2; CDR3: CASKRGGSYNEQFF; DNA: TGTGCCAGCAAGCGGGGGGGTTCCTACAATGAGCAGTTCTTC
J: TRBJ2-7; V: TRBV11-2; size: NA; D: NA; CDR3: CASSLVGLEQYF; DNA: TGTGCCAGCAGCTTAGTGGGACTCGAGCAGTACTTC
J: TRBJ1-1; V: TRBV13; size: NA; D: NA; CDR3: CASSLGRGRGNTEAFF; DNA: TGTGCCAGCAGCTTAGGCAGGGGAAGGGGGAACACTGAAGCTTTCTTT
J: TRBJ2-1; V: TRBV9; size: once; D: NA; CDR3: CASSPTPGSDEQFF; DNA: TGTGCCAGCAGCCCTACCCCGGGTTCCGATGAGCAGTTCTTC
J: TRBJ2-5; V: TRBV14; size: NA; D: NA; CDR3: CASSQRRPAEVDQETQYF; DNA: TGTGCCAGCAGCCAACGCCGTCCTGCGGAGGTAGACCAAGAGACCCAGTACTTC
J: TRBJ1-3; V: TRBV7-9; size: NA; D: TRBD1; CDR3: CASSPGTEGNTIYF; DNA: TGTGCCAGCAGCCCCGGGACAGAAGGAAACACCATATATTTT
J: TRBJ1-5; V: TRBV7-9; size: NA; D: NA; CDR3: CASSPDGSRGQPQHF; DNA: TGTGCCAGCAGTCCGGACGGGAGTAGGGGTCAGCCCCAGCATTTT
J: TRBJ2-7; V: TRBV7-2; size: NA; D: NA; CDR3: CASSLQYEQYF; DNA: TGTGCCAGCAGCTTACAGTACGAGCAGTACTTC
J: TRBJ1-1; V: TRBV6-2/TRBV6-3; size: NA; D: NA; CDR3: CASSYTDPNTEAFF; DNA: TGTGCCAGCAGTTACACAGATCCGAACACTGAAGCTTTCTTT
J: TRBJ1-1; V: TRBV27; size: NA; D: TRBD1; CDR3: CASSSPQGMGTEAFF; DNA: TGTGCCAGCAGTTCACCACAGGGGATGGGGACTGAAGCTTTCTTT
J: TRBJ1-2; V: TRBV7-9; size: NA; D: NA; CDR3: CASSLLRGWGYTF; DNA: TGTGCCAGCAGCTTACTTCGCGGATGGGGCTACACCTTC
J: TRBJ2-2; V: TRBV3-1/TRBV3-2; size: NA; D: TRBD1; CDR3: CASSSYGTVYFGELFF; DNA: TGTGCCAGCAGCTCCTACGGGACAGTGTATTTCGGGGAGCTGTTTTTT
J: TRBJ2-2; V: TRBV7-9; size: NA; D: TRBD2; CDR3: CASSPGGTGTGELFF; DNA: TGTGCCAGCAGCCCCGGGGGGACGGGCACCGGGGAGCTGTTTTTT
J: TRBJ2-2; V: TRBV3-1/TRBV3-2; size: once; D: NA; CDR3: CASSQGRLTGELFF; DNA: TGTGCCAGCAGCCAAGGCCGACTCACCGGGGAGCTGTTTTTT
J: TRBJ2-1; V: TRBV7-9; size: NA; D: TRBD1; CDR3: CASSQSPGTDANNEQFF; DNA: TGTGCCAGCAGCCAGAGCCCCGGGACAGACGCAAACAATGAGCAGTTCTTC
J: TRBJ1-6; V: TRBV6-5; size: NA; D: NA; CDR3: CASSYYGRRDSPLHF; DNA: TGTGCCAGCAGTTACTACGGACGCAGGGATTCACCCCTCCACTTT
J: TRBJ2-7; V: TRBV29-1; size: NA; D: TRBD2; CDR3: CSVGETGGSGLFEQYF; DNA: TGCAGCGTTGGGGAAACCGGGGGGTCCGGGCTTTTCGAGCAGTACTTC
J: TRBJ1-5; V: TRBV30; size: NA; D: NA; CDR3: CAATITGSNQPQHF; DNA: TGTGCCGCCACGATCACAGGAAGCAATCAGCCCCAGCATTTT
J: TRBJ2-7; V: TRBV23-1; size: NA; D: TRBD2; CDR3: CASSPTSGGFSSYEQYF; DNA: TGCGCCAGCAGCCCGACTAGCGGGGGGTTTAGCTCCTACGAGCAGTACTTC
J: TRBJ1-3; V: TRBV7-3; size: NA; D: TRBD1; CDR3: CASSTTGGLGNTIYF; DNA: TGTGCCAGCAGCACCACAGGGGGCCTCGGAAACACCATATATTTT
J: TRBJ2-3; V: TRBV10-3; size: NA; D: TRBD1; CDR3: CAISERPSRGRTDTQYF; DNA: TGTGCCATCAGTGAGAGGCCCTCCAGGGGGCGGACAGATACGCAGTATTTT
J: TRBJ1-6; V: TRBV7-9; size: NA; D: TRBD1; CDR3: CASSLAGTGNSPLHF; DNA: TGTGCCAGCAGCCTAGCAGGGACAGGGAATTCACCCCTCCACTTT
J: TRBJ2-3; V: TRBV6-4; size: NA; D: TRBD2; CDR3: CASSRGGGSGDTQYF; DNA: TGTGCCAGCAGCCGTGGGGGGGGAAGTGGAGATACGCAGTATTTT
J: TRBJ1-2; V: TRBV18; size: few; D: NA; CDR3: CASSLKQESYGYTF; DNA: TGTGCCAGCTCACTAAAACAGGAGTCCTATGGCTACACCTTC
J: TRBJ1-1; V: TRBV9; size: NA; D: TRBD1; CDR3: CASSVATGVTEAFF; DNA: TGTGCCAGCAGCGTAGCCACAGGGGTAACTGAAGCTTTCTTT
J: TRBJ1-2; V: TRBV12-3/TRBV12-4; size: NA; D: NA; CDR3: CASSSSANYGYTF; DNA: TGTGCCAGCAGTTCCTCAGCTAACTATGGCTACACCTTC
J: TRBJ2-1; V: TRBV18; size: NA; D: NA; CDR3: CASSLGYNEQFF; DNA: TGTGCCAGCTCACTCGGTTACAATGAGCAGTTCTTC
J: TRBJ2-4; V: TRBV5-6; size: NA; D: TRBD2; CDR3: CASSLLFLGTSGVNIQYF; DNA: TGTGCCAGCAGCTTGCTATTCTTAGGGACTAGCGGGGTAAACATTCAGTACTTC
J: TRBJ1-5; V: TRBV4-3; size: NA; D: TRBD1; CDR3: CASSQRQGNQPQHF; DNA: TGCGCCAGCAGCCAACGACAGGGGAATCAGCCCCAGCATTTT
J: TRBJ1-5; V: TRBV2; size: NA; D: TRBD1; CDR3: CASRQDRTNQPQHF; DNA: TGTGCCAGCAGACAGGACAGGACCAATCAGCCCCAGCATTTT
J: TRBJ2-4; V: TRBV7-9; size: NA; D: NA; CDR3: CASSLDRESKNIQYF; DNA: TGTGCCAGCAGCTTAGACAGGGAATCCAAAAACATTCAGTACTTC
J: TRBJ1-1; V: TRBV6-5; size: once; D: NA; CDR3: CASRVQGMAFF; DNA: TGTGCCAGCAGAGTACAGGGCATGGCTTTCTTT
J: TRBJ2-5; V: TRBV7-2; size: NA; D: NA; CDR3: CASSPRGGSVVETQYF; DNA: TGTGCCAGCAGCCCTAGGGGAGGCAGTGTCGTCGAGACCCAGTACTTC